Below, 14 T cell receptor beta chains from the same sample are listed, as sequenced in a study of T cell repertoires in cytomegalovirus infection. One entry per CDR3 protein, called by TCRdb with MiXCR from the reads. This sample has under 200,000 distinct CDR3 sequences, with roughly 9.8% found just once. Sequences were obtained from PBMCs. Receptors were obtained from a human donor in good health (CMV status not recorded). Some clones in this sample may be carry-over from other donors' samples.

The genes are TRBV5-4 and TRBJ2-1; a possible D gene is TRBD2 (5 bases). The CDR3 is 12 amino acids. Germline loops: CDR1 SGHNT, CDR2 YYREEE (reference sequence). Trimming cost V 4 bases and J 8 bases, with 10 bases left between them. The CDR3 nucleotides read TGTGCCAGCAGCCATACTAGTTATGAGCAGTTCTTC. This gives the protein CASSHTSYEQFF.

This clonotype was seen ten or more times. V gene TRBV7-2 combines with J gene TRBJ2-7, with 11 positions matching TRBD1. CDR1 is SGHTA, CDR2 FQGNSA, per germline. The CDR3 spans 14 residues. The V gene end was trimmed by 3 bases and the J gene end by 2 bases; junction bases not matched to a gene: 0. CDR3 DNA sequence: TGTGCCAGCAGCTTGGGACAGGGGGCCTACGAGCAGTACTTC. Translating gives CASSLGQGAYEQYF.

This clonotype occurred many times. The V call is TRBV9, the J call TRBJ1-1, with D unresolved. Looked up from germline, CDR1 is SGDLS and CDR2 is YYNGEE. Trimming pared 3 bases from V and 4 bases from J, leaving 10 bases between. This CDR3 spans 13 amino acids. The CDR3 reads CASSETGSTEAFF. The CDR3 DNA sequence: TGTGCCAGCAGCGAGACGGGGAGCACTGAAGCTTTCTTT.

Turning to this clonotype: A much bigger clone sits one base away, suggesting this may be a read error. CDR3 bases: TGTGCCAGCAGCTTGGGGCAGGACTACCGACAGTGGAACACTGAAGCTTTCTTT. This codes for CASSLGQDYRQWNTEAFF. The rearrangement links TRBV7-2 to TRBJ1-1, with a tentative D call TRBD1 (5 bases). This CDR3 comprises 18 residues. The V and J ends lost 3 bases and 1 base respectively, with 21 bases between them. Germline V gene data show CDR1 as SGHTA and CDR2 as FQGNSA.

The chain carries TRBV6-2 or TRBV6-3 and TRBJ1-5; D is ambiguous. The CDR3 has 15 amino acids. The germline CDR1 and CDR2 sequences are MNHEY and SVGEGT. Trimming cost V 6 bases and J 2 bases, with 14 bases left between them. CDR3 protein: CASSASDAGNQPQHF. In DNA form, the CDR3 reads TGTGCCAGCAGCGCAAGTGACGCGGGCAATCAGCCCCAGCATTTT.

This clonotype was picked up a small number of times. The chain is built from TRBV4-1 and TRBJ2-1, with D possibly matching TRBD2 (7 bases). V lost 0 bases and J 9 bases, leaving 15 bases between the germline ends. This CDR3 comprises 15 residues. The germline gives CDR1 MGHRA, CDR2 YSYEKL. The CDR3 loop reads CASSQDIGGGTEQFF. In DNA form, the CDR3 reads TGCGCCAGCAGCCAAGATATAGGGGGGGGCACTGAGCAGTTCTTC.

This chain links TRBV18 with TRBJ2-5; 9 bases map to TRBD1. From germline, CDR1 is KGHSH and CDR2 LQKENI. The ends lost 0 bases at V and 5 bases at J; junction bases unmatched: 4. This CDR3 region has 15 residues. CDR3 DNA: TGTGCCAGCTCACCACCGGGGACAGGGCAGGAGACCCAGTACTTC. Amino acids: CASSPPGTGQETQYF. The full variable domain, in which reference TRBV18 and TRBJ2-5 provide the parts outside the CDR3, is NAGVMQNPRHLVRRRGQEARLRCSPMKGHSHVYWYRQLPEEGLKFMVYLQKENIIDESGMPKERFSAEFPKEGPSILRIQQVVRGDSAAYFCASSPPGTGQETQYFGPGTRLLVL.

The CDR3, as DNA: TGCAGCGTTCGACAGTTAAACACAGATACGCAGTATTTT. Amino acids: CSVRQLNTDTQYF. This chain joins TRBV29-1 and TRBJ2-3, with D possibly being TRBD1 (5 bases). Germline V gene lookup returns CDR1 SQVTM and CDR2 ANQGSEA. The CDR3 contains 13 residues. V was trimmed by 5 bases and J by 2 bases, leaving 11 bases between them.

This clonotype has only a few counts. The V gene is TRBV7-9, the J gene TRBJ1-2; 11 nucleotides match TRBD1. The junction had 9 bases not matched to a gene; V was cut back by 5 bases and J by 1 base. This CDR3 spans 17 amino acids. CDR1 and CDR2 (germline): SEHNR, FQNEAQ (reference sequence). The CDR3 bases are TGTGCCAGCAGCAAACCGGGACAGGGGGGTCTTAACTATGGCTACACCTTC. This sequence encodes CASSKPGQGGLNYGYTF.

This clonotype was seen many times. V usage is TRBV5-4 and J usage is TRBJ2-7; 13 nucleotides align to TRBD2. This CDR3 contains 16 residues. Trimming removed 1 base from V and 5 bases from J; junction bases left unmatched: 6. Germline lookup yields CDR1 SGHNT and CDR2 YYREEE (reference sequence). The CDR3 DNA sequence: TGTGCCAGCAGCTTGAGTGGACTAGCGGGAGAGAACGAGCAGTACTTC. This codes for CASSLSGLAGENEQYF. Full variable domain (missing parts from reference TRBV5-4 and TRBJ2-7): ETGVTQSPTHLIKTRGQQVTLRCSSQSGHNTVSWYQQALGQGPQFIFQYYREEENGRGNFPPRFSGLQFPNYSSELNVNALELDDSALYLCASSLSGLAGENEQYFGPGTRLTVT.

This clonotype was picked up many times. This chain connects TRBV7-2 to TRBJ1-2; TRBD1 agrees at 7 bases. The length of the CDR3 is 13 residues. Germline CDR1 reads SGHTA; CDR2 reads FQGNSA. J lost 3 bases, V lost 8 bases, and 6 bases had no gene match. Here the CDR3 reads CASRKGADYGYTF. CDR3 bases: TGTGCCAGCCGAAAGGGGGCGGACTATGGCTACACCTTC.

This clonotype was seen ten or more times. The rearrangement joins TRBV7-8 to TRBJ2-1; 10 positions match TRBD2. Losses at the gene ends were 7 bases for V and 8 bases for J; bases not matched to a gene: 11. The CDR3 is 15 residues long. Germline V gene sequence: CDR1 SGHVS, CDR2 FQNEAQ. Here the CDR3 DNA reads TGTGCCAGCAAGCGCTCTAGCGGGAGTACCGATGAGCAGTTCTTC. Protein: CASKRSSGSTDEQFF.

This clonotype was found a few times. The CDR3 region has the DNA TGTGCCAACCGCGGGACAGATAACAATGAGCAGTTCTTC. It is translated as CANRGTDNNEQFF. The J gene is TRBJ2-1, the V gene TRBV2; maybe TRBD1 (7 bases). Germline V gives CDR1 SNHLY, CDR2 FYNNEI. The ends were cut back, 10 bases at V and 5 bases at J, with 15 bases in the middle. CDR3 length: 13 residues.

As to this clonotype: Just one base apart from a much larger clone, this may be a read error. The genes are TRBV6-6 and TRBJ2-7; 7 bases map to TRBD1. The germline V gene has CDR1 MNHNY and CDR2 SVGAGI (reference sequence). CDR3 length equals 12 residues. For the CDR3, the DNA is TGTACCACCAGGACAGGCCTAGCCGAGCAGTACTTC. It codes for CTTRTGLAEQYF.